A selection of T cell receptor beta chains follows, all from one sample in a study of Ad26.COV2.S vaccination and SARS-CoV-2 variants. TCRdb keeps only in-frame clones here, not all; method: immunoSEQ multiplex PCR. The sample has about 440,000 clones; about 90% are singletons. The specimen was peripheral blood, collected in a trial of Ad26.COV2.S vaccine versus placebo. Every receptor here comes from a person between 18 and 65 years old who received the Ad26.COV2.S COVID-19 vaccine or a placebo. The CDR3 runs from the conserved cysteine through the conserved F or W. The order of the fields is CDR3 DNA, CDR3 protein, J gene, V gene, clone size, D gene. D genes are given only for firm matches. Only part of the rows carry a size: once, few, many, or a class if the clone is expanded.

cdr3_nt: TGTGCCAGCAGCACAGGACGGTTCGAGACCCAGTACTTC; cdr3_aa: CASSTGRFETQYF; j_call: TRBJ2-5; v_call: TRBV7-8; clone_size: .; d_call: .
cdr3_nt: TGTGCCAGCTCACCAGAGGGGGCGCTTAACTATGGCTACACCTTC; cdr3_aa: CASSPEGALNYGYTF; j_call: TRBJ1-2; v_call: TRBV18; clone_size: .; d_call: TRBD1
cdr3_nt: TGTGCCAGTGGGACTAGCGGGACGACCTCCTACGAGCAGTACTTC; cdr3_aa: CASGTSGTTSYEQYF; j_call: TRBJ2-7; v_call: TRBV28; clone_size: .; d_call: TRBD2
cdr3_nt: TGTGCCAGCTCAGCCAATACAGGGGGCGTTAGCACCGGGGAGCTGTTTTTT; cdr3_aa: CASSANTGGVSTGELFF; j_call: TRBJ2-2; v_call: TRBV18; clone_size: once; d_call: TRBD1
cdr3_nt: TGCAGCGTTGGGGGGGCCAATCAGCCCCAGCATTTT; cdr3_aa: CSVGGANQPQHF; j_call: TRBJ1-5; v_call: TRBV29-1; clone_size: .; d_call: .
cdr3_nt: TGTGCCAGCAGCTTCCAGATTAAGAGCTCCTACGAGCAGTACTTC; cdr3_aa: CASSFQIKSSYEQYF; j_call: TRBJ2-7; v_call: TRBV7-2; clone_size: .; d_call: .
cdr3_nt: TGCGCCAGCAGCTTGGGTGGGGTGGGCACAGATACGCAGTATTTT; cdr3_aa: CASSLGGVGTDTQYF; j_call: TRBJ2-3; v_call: TRBV5-1; clone_size: once; d_call: .
cdr3_nt: TGTGCCAGTAGTACTCCAATGAGTAGCGGGAGACCCGGGGAGCTGTTTTTT; cdr3_aa: CASSTPMSSGRPGELFF; j_call: TRBJ2-2; v_call: TRBV19; clone_size: .; d_call: TRBD2
cdr3_nt: TGCGCCAGCAGTCGACAGGGGAGGTATAATGAGCAGTTCTTC; cdr3_aa: CASSRQGRYNEQFF; j_call: TRBJ2-1; v_call: TRBV5-1; clone_size: .; d_call: TRBD1
cdr3_nt: TGTGCCAGCAGCTGGGACAGGGGGGACATTCAGTACTTC; cdr3_aa: CASSWDRGDIQYF; j_call: TRBJ2-4; v_call: TRBV7-2; clone_size: .; d_call: TRBD1
cdr3_nt: TGTGCCAGTAGTACTCGACAGGGATGGGATGGCTACACCTTC; cdr3_aa: CASSTRQGWDGYTF; j_call: TRBJ1-2; v_call: TRBV19; clone_size: .; d_call: TRBD1
cdr3_nt: TGTGCCAGCAGTTCCATGACAGGGGAAGAGACCCAGTACTTC; cdr3_aa: CASSSMTGEETQYF; j_call: TRBJ2-5; v_call: TRBV6-2/TRBV6-3; clone_size: once; d_call: TRBD1
cdr3_nt: TGTGCCAGCAGCCCAGGGACTAGCGGGAGAAGGATTGTATACGAGCAGTACTTC; cdr3_aa: CASSPGTSGRRIVYEQYF; j_call: TRBJ2-7; v_call: TRBV7-9; clone_size: .; d_call: TRBD2
cdr3_nt: TGCGCCAGCAGCCAGACAGCTAACTATGGCTACACCTTC; cdr3_aa: CASSQTANYGYTF; j_call: TRBJ1-2; v_call: TRBV5-1; clone_size: .; d_call: .
cdr3_nt: TGTGCCAGCAGCGTAGGATCAGGGCTTAGTGATCAGCCCCAGCATTTT; cdr3_aa: CASSVGSGLSDQPQHF; j_call: TRBJ1-5; v_call: TRBV9; clone_size: .; d_call: .
cdr3_nt: TGTGCCAGCAGCCAAGATCCTGCGGGGGGCTACACCTTC; cdr3_aa: CASSQDPAGGYTF; j_call: TRBJ1-2; v_call: TRBV14; clone_size: .; d_call: .
cdr3_nt: TGTGCCAGCAGTTCCCCATCGTCCGTGGGAAAGCTTGGTGGCTACACCTTC; cdr3_aa: CASSSPSSVGKLGGYTF; j_call: TRBJ1-2; v_call: TRBV28; clone_size: .; d_call: .
cdr3_nt: TGCACCAGCAGCCACGCCCGACTAGCGGACTACTACAATGAGCAGTTCTTC; cdr3_aa: CTSSHARLADYYNEQFF; j_call: TRBJ2-1; v_call: TRBV1; clone_size: once; d_call: .
cdr3_nt: TGTGCCAGCAGTAAGTGGGATAATTCCTACGAGCAGTACTTC; cdr3_aa: CASSKWDNSYEQYF; j_call: TRBJ2-7; v_call: TRBV27; clone_size: .; d_call: .
cdr3_nt: TGTGCCAGCTCACCAAAACAGGTCCCCCAGTACTTC; cdr3_aa: CASSPKQVPQYF; j_call: TRBJ2-7; v_call: TRBV18; clone_size: .; d_call: .
cdr3_nt: TGTGCCAGCAGCCCCTCCGGGGGGCCCTACGAGCAGTACTTC; cdr3_aa: CASSPSGGPYEQYF; j_call: TRBJ2-7; v_call: TRBV11-2; clone_size: few; d_call: .
cdr3_nt: TGTGCCAGCAGTTTCGGGGGGACGCGCTCCTACGAGCAGTACTTC; cdr3_aa: CASSFGGTRSYEQYF; j_call: TRBJ2-7; v_call: TRBV28; clone_size: .; d_call: TRBD2
cdr3_nt: TGTGCCAGCAGCTTAAGTAGCGGGGCCGACAATGAGCAGTTCTTC; cdr3_aa: CASSLSSGADNEQFF; j_call: TRBJ2-1; v_call: TRBV7-3; clone_size: .; d_call: TRBD2
cdr3_nt: TGTGCCAGCAGCTTAGGGGCAGGGGTCTACACCGGGGAGCTGTTTTTT; cdr3_aa: CASSLGAGVYTGELFF; j_call: TRBJ2-2; v_call: TRBV11-1; clone_size: .; d_call: .
cdr3_nt: TGTGCCAGCACCACCTTAGGACCGCCGGGAGGGAGACTGTTTTTT; cdr3_aa: CASTTLGPPGGRLFF; j_call: TRBJ1-4; v_call: TRBV6-5; clone_size: .; d_call: .
cdr3_nt: TGCGCCAGCTGCCGGCAGCAAAATCAGCCCCAGCATTTT; cdr3_aa: CASCRQQNQPQHF; j_call: TRBJ1-5; v_call: TRBV4-3; clone_size: .; d_call: .
cdr3_nt: TGTGCCAGCAGTATCACAGGGGGGGCCTACGAGCAGTACTTC; cdr3_aa: CASSITGGAYEQYF; j_call: TRBJ2-7; v_call: TRBV27; clone_size: .; d_call: .
cdr3_nt: TGTGCCAGCAGTTTAAAAGGGGGACGGAATAATTCACCCCTCCACTTT; cdr3_aa: CASSLKGGRNNSPLHF; j_call: TRBJ1-6; v_call: TRBV27; clone_size: .; d_call: .
cdr3_nt: TGTGCCAGCAGGGACAAATATAGCAATCAGCCCCAGCATTTT; cdr3_aa: CASRDKYSNQPQHF; j_call: TRBJ1-5; v_call: TRBV6-5; clone_size: .; d_call: .
cdr3_nt: TGTGCCAGCTCACAGCGGGGGATGGGCGATGAGCAGTTCTTC; cdr3_aa: CASSQRGMGDEQFF; j_call: TRBJ2-1; v_call: TRBV18; clone_size: few; d_call: TRBD2
cdr3_nt: TGTGCCAGCAGTTTGGGGGCTAGGGAGACCCAGTACTTC; cdr3_aa: CASSLGARETQYF; j_call: TRBJ2-5; v_call: TRBV6-2/TRBV6-3; clone_size: once; d_call: .
cdr3_nt: TGTGCCAGCAGCATGGACCGTAACTATGGCTACACCTTC; cdr3_aa: CASSMDRNYGYTF; j_call: TRBJ1-2; v_call: TRBV5-8; clone_size: .; d_call: .
cdr3_nt: TGTGCCAGCAGCTCCCGGGGTACCTACGAGCAGTACTTC; cdr3_aa: CASSSRGTYEQYF; j_call: TRBJ2-7; v_call: TRBV13; clone_size: .; d_call: .
cdr3_nt: TGTGCCACCTACGGACTGGAAGAGACCCAGTACTTC; cdr3_aa: CATYGLEETQYF; j_call: TRBJ2-5; v_call: TRBV15; clone_size: .; d_call: .
cdr3_nt: TGCGCCAGCAGCTGGCCCCGCCAGGGGGGAACTGAAGCTTTCTTT; cdr3_aa: CASSWPRQGGTEAFF; j_call: TRBJ1-1; v_call: TRBV5-1; clone_size: .; d_call: TRBD1
cdr3_nt: TGTGCCAGCAGCTCCGGGACTAGTTTCTACAATGAGCAGTTCTTC; cdr3_aa: CASSSGTSFYNEQFF; j_call: TRBJ2-1; v_call: TRBV13; clone_size: .; d_call: TRBD2
cdr3_nt: TGTGCCTGGAGGGGGACTGGCTCCTACGAGCAGTACTTC; cdr3_aa: CAWRGTGSYEQYF; j_call: TRBJ2-7; v_call: TRBV30; clone_size: .; d_call: .
cdr3_nt: TGTGCCAGCAGCTTAGGGGGGGAGCGCCAAGAGACCCAGTACTTC; cdr3_aa: CASSLGGERQETQYF; j_call: TRBJ2-5; v_call: TRBV7-2; clone_size: .; d_call: .
cdr3_nt: TGTGCCAGCAGTTTATCCTCACGCCCACGGGGACGGCAGTTCTTC; cdr3_aa: CASSLSSRPRGRQFF; j_call: TRBJ2-1; v_call: TRBV28; clone_size: .; d_call: .
cdr3_nt: TGTGCCAGCAGTAAGGGACAGGGGGGAGCGGAGACCCAGTACTTC; cdr3_aa: CASSKGQGGAETQYF; j_call: TRBJ2-5; v_call: TRBV25-1; clone_size: .; d_call: TRBD1
cdr3_nt: TGCGCCAGCAGCCGAGGACGGTTCTCCTACGAGCAGTACTTC; cdr3_aa: CASSRGRFSYEQYF; j_call: TRBJ2-7; v_call: TRBV4-3; clone_size: .; d_call: .
cdr3_nt: TGTGCCAGCAGTGAAAGGGAGGGGACGTACTCCTACGAGCAGTACTTC; cdr3_aa: CASSEREGTYSYEQYF; j_call: TRBJ2-7; v_call: TRBV2; clone_size: .; d_call: TRBD2
cdr3_nt: TGTGCCAGCAGCTTATTGGTCCCCCACGAGCAGTACTTC; cdr3_aa: CASSLLVPHEQYF; j_call: TRBJ2-7; v_call: TRBV13; clone_size: few; d_call: .
cdr3_nt: TGCGCCAGCAAGGAGCGGGAGGGCTCCTACAATGAGCAGTTCTTC; cdr3_aa: CASKEREGSYNEQFF; j_call: TRBJ2-1; v_call: TRBV4-1; clone_size: .; d_call: TRBD2
cdr3_nt: TGTGCTTGCGAAACCCCAGATACGCAGTATTTT; cdr3_aa: CACETPDTQYF; j_call: TRBJ2-3; v_call: TRBV7-9; clone_size: .; d_call: .